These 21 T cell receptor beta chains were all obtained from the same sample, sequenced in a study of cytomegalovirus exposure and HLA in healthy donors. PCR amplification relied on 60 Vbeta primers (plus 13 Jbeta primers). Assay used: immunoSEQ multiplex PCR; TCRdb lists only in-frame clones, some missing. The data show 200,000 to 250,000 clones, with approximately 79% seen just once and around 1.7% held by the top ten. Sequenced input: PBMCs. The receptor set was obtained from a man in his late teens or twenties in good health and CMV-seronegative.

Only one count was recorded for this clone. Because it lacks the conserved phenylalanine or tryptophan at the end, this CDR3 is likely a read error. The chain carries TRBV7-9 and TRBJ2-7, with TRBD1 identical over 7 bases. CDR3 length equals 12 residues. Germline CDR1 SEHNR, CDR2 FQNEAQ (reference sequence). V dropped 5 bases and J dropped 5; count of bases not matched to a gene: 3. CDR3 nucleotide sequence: TGTGCCAGCAGCCGACAGGGTCACGAGCAGTACCTC. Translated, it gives CASSRQGHEQYL.

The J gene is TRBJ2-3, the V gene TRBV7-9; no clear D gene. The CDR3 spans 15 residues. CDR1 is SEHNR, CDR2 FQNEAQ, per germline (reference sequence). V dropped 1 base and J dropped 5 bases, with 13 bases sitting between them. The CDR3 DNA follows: TGTGCCAGCAGCTTAGGTTTCCCCGCACAAGATACGCAGTATTTT. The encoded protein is CASSLGFPAQDTQYF.

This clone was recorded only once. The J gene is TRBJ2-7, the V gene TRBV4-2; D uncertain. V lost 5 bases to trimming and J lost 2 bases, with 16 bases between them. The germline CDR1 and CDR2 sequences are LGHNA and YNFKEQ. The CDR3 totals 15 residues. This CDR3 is CASSDPQVAPYEQYF. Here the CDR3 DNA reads TGTGCCAGCAGCGATCCCCAAGTAGCACCCTACGAGCAGTACTTC.

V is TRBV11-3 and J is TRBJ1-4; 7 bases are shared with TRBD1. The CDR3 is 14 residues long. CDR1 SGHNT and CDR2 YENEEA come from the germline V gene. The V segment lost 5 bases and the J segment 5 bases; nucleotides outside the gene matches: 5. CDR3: CASSAGQMNEKLFF. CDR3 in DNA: TGTGCCAGCAGCGCGGGACAGATGAATGAAAAACTGTTTTTT.

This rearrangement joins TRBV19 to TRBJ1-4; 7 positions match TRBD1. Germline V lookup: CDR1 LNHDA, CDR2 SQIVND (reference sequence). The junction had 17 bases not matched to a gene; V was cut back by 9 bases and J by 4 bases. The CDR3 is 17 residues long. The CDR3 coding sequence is TGTGCCAGCAAGGCGACAGGGCGGTCCCATCTTAATGAAAAACTGTTTTTT. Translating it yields CASKATGRSHLNEKLFF.

CDR3 in amino acids: CASSGGTFTEAFF. The CDR3 coding sequence is TGTGCCAGCAGTGGCGGGACTTTCACTGAAGCTTTCTTT. The V gene is TRBV2, the J gene TRBJ1-1, with D possibly TRBD1 on 5 matching bases. Trimming cost V 4 bases and J 4 bases, with 10 bases left between them. Germline V gives CDR1 SNHLY, CDR2 FYNNEI. The CDR3 consists of 13 residues.

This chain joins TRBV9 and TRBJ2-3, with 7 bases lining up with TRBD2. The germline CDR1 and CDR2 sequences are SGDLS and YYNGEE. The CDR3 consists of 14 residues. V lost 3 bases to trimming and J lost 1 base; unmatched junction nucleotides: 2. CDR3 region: CASSARGGTDTQYF. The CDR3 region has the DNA TGTGCCAGCAGCGCCCGGGGGGGCACAGATACGCAGTATTTT. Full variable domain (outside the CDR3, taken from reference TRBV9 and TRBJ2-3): DSGVTQTPKHLITATGQRVTLRCSPRSGDLSVYWYQQSLDQGLQFLIQYYNGEERAKGNILERFSAQQFPDLHSELNLSSLELGDSALYFCASSARGGTDTQYFGPGTRLTVL.

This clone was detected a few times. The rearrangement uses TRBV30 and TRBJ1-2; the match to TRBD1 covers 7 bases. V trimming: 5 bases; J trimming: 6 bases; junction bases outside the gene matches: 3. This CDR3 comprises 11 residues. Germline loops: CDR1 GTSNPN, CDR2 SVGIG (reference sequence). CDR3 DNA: TGTGCCTGGGACAGGGTCGATGGCTACACCTTC. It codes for CAWDRVDGYTF.

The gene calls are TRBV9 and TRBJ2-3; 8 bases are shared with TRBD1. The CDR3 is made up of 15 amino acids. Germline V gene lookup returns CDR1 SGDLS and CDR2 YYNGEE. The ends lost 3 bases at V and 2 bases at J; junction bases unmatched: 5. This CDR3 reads CASSAMGQVTDTQYF. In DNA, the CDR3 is TGTGCCAGCAGCGCGATGGGACAGGTCACAGATACGCAGTATTTT.

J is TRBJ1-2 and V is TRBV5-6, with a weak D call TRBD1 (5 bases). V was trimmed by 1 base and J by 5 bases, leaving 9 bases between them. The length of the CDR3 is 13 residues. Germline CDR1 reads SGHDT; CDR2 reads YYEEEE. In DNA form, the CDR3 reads TGTGCCAGCAGCTTGCTGACAGCTTATGGCTACACCTTC. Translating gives CASSLLTAYGYTF.

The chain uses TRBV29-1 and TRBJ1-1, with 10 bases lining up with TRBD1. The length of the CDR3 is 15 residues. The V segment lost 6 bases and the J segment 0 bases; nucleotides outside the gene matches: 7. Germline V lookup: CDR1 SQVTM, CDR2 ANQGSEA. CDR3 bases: TGCAGCGTGCCGACAGGGGGCTACCTGAACACTGAAGCTTTCTTT. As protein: CSVPTGGYLNTEAFF.

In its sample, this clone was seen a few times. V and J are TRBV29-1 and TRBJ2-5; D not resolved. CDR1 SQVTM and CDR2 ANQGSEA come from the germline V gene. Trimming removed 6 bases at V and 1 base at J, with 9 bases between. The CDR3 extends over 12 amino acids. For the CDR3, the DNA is TGCAGCGTCTACGCTACCCAAGAGACCCAGTACTTC. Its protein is CSVYATQETQYF.

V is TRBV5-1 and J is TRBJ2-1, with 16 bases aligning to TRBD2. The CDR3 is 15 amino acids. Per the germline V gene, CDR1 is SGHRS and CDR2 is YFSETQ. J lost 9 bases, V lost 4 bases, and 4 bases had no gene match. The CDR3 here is CASSEGLAGGPEQFF. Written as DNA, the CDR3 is TGCGCCAGCAGCGAGGGACTAGCGGGGGGGCCTGAGCAGTTCTTC.

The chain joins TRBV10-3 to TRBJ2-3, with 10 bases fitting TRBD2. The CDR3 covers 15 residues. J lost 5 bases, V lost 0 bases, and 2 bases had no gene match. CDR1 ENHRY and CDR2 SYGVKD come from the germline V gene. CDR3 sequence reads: CAISESKRGGDTQYF. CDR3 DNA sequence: TGTGCCATCAGTGAGTCTAAGCGGGGGGGAGATACGCAGTATTTT.

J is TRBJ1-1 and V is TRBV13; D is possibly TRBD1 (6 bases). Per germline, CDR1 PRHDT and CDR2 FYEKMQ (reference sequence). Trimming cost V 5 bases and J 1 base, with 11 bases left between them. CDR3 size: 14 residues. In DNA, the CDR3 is TGTGCCAGCAGCATTGGGACAAGGAACACTGAAGCTTTCTTT. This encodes CASSIGTRNTEAFF.

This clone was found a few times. The CDR3 here is CASSLTGDTEAFF. CDR3 sequence (DNA): TGTGCCAGCAGTTTAACAGGGGACACTGAAGCTTTCTTT. This chain joins TRBV27 and TRBJ1-1; TRBD1 aligns across 7 bases. Germline-derived CDR1 and CDR2 are MNHEY and SMNVEV (reference sequence). The ends lost 2 bases at V and 3 bases at J; junction bases unmatched: 0. CDR3 length equals 13 residues.

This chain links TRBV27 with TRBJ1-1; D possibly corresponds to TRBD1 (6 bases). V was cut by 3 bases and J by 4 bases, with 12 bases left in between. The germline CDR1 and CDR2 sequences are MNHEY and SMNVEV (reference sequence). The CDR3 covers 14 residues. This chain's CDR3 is CASSFQLDSTEAFF. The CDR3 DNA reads TGTGCCAGCAGTTTCCAGCTGGACAGCACTGAAGCTTTCTTT.

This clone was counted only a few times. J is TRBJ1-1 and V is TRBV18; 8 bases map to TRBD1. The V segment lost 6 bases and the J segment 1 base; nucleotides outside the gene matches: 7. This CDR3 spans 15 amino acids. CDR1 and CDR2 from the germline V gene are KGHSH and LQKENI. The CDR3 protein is CASSPVGQGNTEAFF. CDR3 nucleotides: TGTGCCAGCTCCCCAGTTGGACAGGGGAACACTGAAGCTTTCTTT.

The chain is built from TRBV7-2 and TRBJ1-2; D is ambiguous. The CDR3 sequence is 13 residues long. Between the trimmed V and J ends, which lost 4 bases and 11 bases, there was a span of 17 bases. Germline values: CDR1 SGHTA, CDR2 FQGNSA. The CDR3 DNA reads TGTGCCAGCAGCTCCCAACTAAGGATCGTTTACACCTTC. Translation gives CASSSQLRIVYTF.

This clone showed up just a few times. The CDR3 here is CASSKDRGTEAFF. CDR3 nucleotides: TGTGCCAGCAGTAAAGACAGGGGGACTGAAGCTTTCTTT. The chain recombines TRBV6-5 with TRBJ1-1, with 9 nucleotides matching TRBD1. The ends lost 5 bases at V and 5 bases at J; junction bases unmatched: 3. In germline, CDR1 is MNHEY, CDR2 SVGAGI. This CDR3 has 13 amino acids.

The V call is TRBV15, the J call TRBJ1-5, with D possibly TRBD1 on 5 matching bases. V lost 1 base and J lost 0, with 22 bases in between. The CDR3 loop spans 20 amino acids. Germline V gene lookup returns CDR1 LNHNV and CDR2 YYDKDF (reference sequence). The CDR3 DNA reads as TGTGCCACCAGCAGAGGGGGGGTTTGGACAAGAGGCTATAGCAATCAGCCCCAGCATTTT. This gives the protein CATSRGGVWTRGYSNQPQHF.